This entry is about one T cell receptor beta chain. Its antigen remains unknown. This sample is part of a study of T cell responses to AZD1222 COVID-19 vaccine. Study-level points and caveats: Mapped onto spike, vaccine-associated CD4 TCRs spanned it and were dominant at 160-218 and 743-854. Females outnumbered males among donors, who were mostly white British; clonal diversity was possibly underestimated.

The table came from immunoSEQ multiplex PCR; TCRdb's copy has only in-frame clones and leaves some out. There are 90,000 to 120,000 clones in the sample; around 87% occur only once, and under 4% lies in the top ten. V shed 5 bases, J shed 6 bases, and the junction held 5 bases outside the gene matches. The germline CDR1 and CDR2 sequences are ENHRY and SYGVKD. The CDR3 covers 14 residues. Specimen: peripheral blood, collected on day 0 of AZD1222 vaccination. This TCR came from an adult in good health. This chain joins TRBV10-3 and TRBJ2-7; 12 positions agree with TRBD2. The CDR3, as DNA: TGTGCCATCAGTCCGACTAGCGGGGGAGGCGAGCAGTACTTC. The encoded protein is CAISPTSGGGEQYF.